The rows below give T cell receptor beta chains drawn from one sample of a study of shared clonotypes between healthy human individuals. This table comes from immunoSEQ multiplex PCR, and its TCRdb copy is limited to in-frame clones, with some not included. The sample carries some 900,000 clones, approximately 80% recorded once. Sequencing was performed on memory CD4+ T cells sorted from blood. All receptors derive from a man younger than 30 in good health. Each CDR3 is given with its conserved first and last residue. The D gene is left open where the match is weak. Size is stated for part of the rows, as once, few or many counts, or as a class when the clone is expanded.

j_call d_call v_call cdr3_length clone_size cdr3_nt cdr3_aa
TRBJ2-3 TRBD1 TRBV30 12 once TGTGCCTACGGACAGGGAACAGATACGCAGTATTTT CAYGQGTDTQYF
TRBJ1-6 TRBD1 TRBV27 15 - TGTGCCAGCAGTCGGGACAGGCCACATAATTCACCCCTCCACTTT CASSRDRPHNSPLHF
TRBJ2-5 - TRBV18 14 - TGTGCCAGCTCCCCGGGGAGGCTTGAAGAGACCCAGTACTTC CASSPGRLEETQYF
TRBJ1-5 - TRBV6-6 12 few TGTGCCAGCAGGGCGAGCAATCAGCCCCAGCATTTT CASRASNQPQHF
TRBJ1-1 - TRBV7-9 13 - TGTGCCAGCAGCAAGACAGGGAACACTGAAGCTTTCTTT CASSKTGNTEAFF
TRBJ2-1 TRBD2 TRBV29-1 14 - TGCAGCGTTTCTAGCGGGAGGGCCAGAGATGAGCAGTTCTTC CSVSSGRARDEQFF
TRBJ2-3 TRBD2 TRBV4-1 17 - TGCGCCAGCAGCCTGAGGACTAGCGGGGGGGTAACAGATACGCAGTATTTT CASSLRTSGGVTDTQYF
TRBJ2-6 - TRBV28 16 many TGTGCCAGCAGGGAGAGGCCCTTCTCTGGGGCCAACGTCCTGACTTTC CASRERPFSGANVLTF
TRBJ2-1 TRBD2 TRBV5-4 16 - TGTGCCAGCAGCCCGGGCGGAGCGGGAGGTCTCAATGAGCAGTTCTTC CASSPGGAGGLNEQFF
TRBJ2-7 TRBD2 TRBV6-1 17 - TGTGCCAGCAGTCAAGATCCCTATCCCACTAGCGCAACACGACTGAACTTC CASSQDPYPTSATRLNF
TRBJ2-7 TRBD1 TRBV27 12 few TGTGCCAGCAGTGGGACAGGTTACGAGCAGTACTTC CASSGTGYEQYF
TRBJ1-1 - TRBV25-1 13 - TGTGCCAGCAGTGGCAGGGTCAGCACTGAAGCTTTCTTT CASSGRVSTEAFF
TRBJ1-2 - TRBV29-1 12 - TGCAGCGCTGGAAGGGGAGGGGATGGCTACACCTTC CSAGRGGDGYTF
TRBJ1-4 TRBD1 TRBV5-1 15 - TGCGCCAGCAGCTTGAAGGGACAGCCTAATGAAAAACTGTTTTTT CASSLKGQPNEKLFF
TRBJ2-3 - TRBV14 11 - TGTGCCAGCAGCCAAGCAGATACGCAGTATTTT CASSQADTQYF
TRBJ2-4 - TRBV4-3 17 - TGCGCCAGCAGCCAAGGACGGGGGCGAGGAACCAAAAACATTCAGTACTTC CASSQGRGRGTKNIQYF
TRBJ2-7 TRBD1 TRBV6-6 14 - TGTGCCAGCAGTTACGTACAGGGGACCTACGAGCAGTACTTC CASSYVQGTYEQYF
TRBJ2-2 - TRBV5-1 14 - TGCGCCAGCAGCTTGCAGGAGGCAGCCGGGGAGCTGTTTTTT CASSLQEAAGELFF
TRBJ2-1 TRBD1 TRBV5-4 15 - TGTGCCAGCCGCCTAGGTGGGACAGGGGGCGCCGAGCAGTTCTTC CASRLGGTGGAEQFF
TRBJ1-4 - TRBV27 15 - TGTGCCAGCAGTCCTCGGGACACCAACCTCGCAGGACTGTTTTTT CASSPRDTNLAGLFF
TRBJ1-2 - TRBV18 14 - TGTGCCAGCTCACCGCGGGGGCCGGTAGAGGGCTACACCTTC CASSPRGPVEGYTF
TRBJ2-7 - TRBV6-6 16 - TGTGCCAGCAGCCGGACGGCCTCGACAGCCATTTACGAGCAGTACTTC CASSRTASTAIYEQYF
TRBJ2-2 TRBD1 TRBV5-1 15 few TGCGCCAGCAGCTTGTGGCAGGGGGCCGTCGGGGAGCTGTTTTTT CASSLWQGAVGELFF
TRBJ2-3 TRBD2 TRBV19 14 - TGTGCCAGTAGTATGGGGAGGGGCCCTGATACGCAGTATTTT CASSMGRGPDTQYF
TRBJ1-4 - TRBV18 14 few TGTGCCAGCTCACCCATCGTGGGTGTTGAAAAACTGTTTTTT CASSPIVGVEKLFF
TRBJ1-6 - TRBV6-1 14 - TGTGCCAAGAGGAAGGGCCCCGACGATTCACCCCTCCACTTT CAKRKGPDDSPLHF
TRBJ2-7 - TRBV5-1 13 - TGCGCCAGCGGAACGGACACTGCCTACGAGCAGTACTTC CASGTDTAYEQYF